A single sample gave rise to the 11 T cell receptor beta chains below, sequenced in a study of T-cell reconstitution after alpha-beta-depleted transplantation in children (dated by TCRdb to 2015 to 2016). Libraries were constructed by PCR. TCRdb records Illumina HiSeq 2500 as the sequencer. TCR libraries were prepared with molecular barcoding, using unique molecular identifiers to normalize TCRbeta repertoire quantification. The public reads were reprocessed in TCRdb via fastp at Q25 and MiXCR, keeping in-frame beta chains. Each record represents a unique CDR3 protein, reported with the most common genes and DNA among its rows. The sample profile shows some 350,000 distinct CDR3 sequences; 10% of them were found once. The leading ten clones occupy 2.4% of the sample. The specimen comprised PBMCs from the stem cell graft donor, sampled from the stem cell graft. All receptors come from a human donor who donated a stem cell graft to a child with acute lymphoblastic leukemia.

This sequence joins TRBV11-1 and TRBJ1-2; 7 bases are shared with TRBD1. V lost 5 bases, J lost 2 bases, and 5 bases stayed unmatched. Looked up from germline, CDR1 is SGHAT and CDR2 is FQDESV (reference sequence). The CDR3 is 14 amino acids. The CDR3 loop reads CASSATGENYGYTF. The CDR3 bases are TGTGCCAGCAGCGCCACAGGGGAAAACTATGGCTACACCTTC.

The genes are TRBV6-2 or TRBV6-3 and TRBJ2-5; possibly TRBD2 for D (6 bases). This CDR3 comprises 16 residues. Germline V CDR1 and CDR2: MNHEY, SVGEGT. Trimming stripped 2 bases from V and 1 base from J, with 14 bases between. CDR3 protein: CASSYTTGLLQETQYF. As DNA, the CDR3 is TGTGCCAGCAGTTACACCACGGGACTGCTCCAAGAGACCCAGTACTTC.

This clonotype was counted only a few times. The chain carries TRBV24-1 and TRBJ2-1, with 9 bases identical to TRBD2. CDR1 KGHDR and CDR2 SFDVKD come from the germline V gene. The CDR3 runs 15 residues. J was trimmed by 6 bases and V by 9 bases; bases with no gene match: 11. The CDR3 nucleotides read TGTGCCACCGAAGGTCCGGGACTAGCCGCCAATGAGCAGTTCTTC. Its protein product is CATEGPGLAANEQFF.

CDR3 in amino acids: CASSTQRDPYNEQFF. The CDR3 DNA sequence: TGCGCCAGCAGCACCCAGCGGGACCCCTACAATGAGCAGTTCTTC. The chain links TRBV5-1 to TRBJ2-1, with TRBD2 matching 7 bases. This CDR3 spans 15 amino acids. Germline V gene lookup returns CDR1 SGHRS and CDR2 YFSETQ. The V segment lost 4 bases and the J segment 2 bases; nucleotides outside the gene matches: 6.

The chain links TRBV11-2 to TRBJ2-7; a weak D match, TRBD1 (6 bases). CDR3 size: 18 residues. Trimming pared 1 base from V and 0 bases from J, leaving 19 bases between. Germline V gene data show CDR1 as SGHAT and CDR2 as FQNNGV. This chain's CDR3 is CASSLGAVWGTTSYEQYF. The CDR3 DNA reads TGTGCCAGCAGCTTAGGGGCGGTTTGGGGGACAACCTCCTACGAGCAGTACTTC. The complete variable domain, with remaining parts taken from reference TRBV11-2 and TRBJ2-7, reads EAGVAQSPRYKIIEKRQSVAFWCNPISGHATLYWYQQILGQGPKLLIQFQNNGVVDDSQLPKDRFSAERLKGVDSTLKIQPAKLEDSAVYLCASSLGAVWGTTSYEQYFGPGTRLTVT.

This clonotype came up a few times. The chain uses TRBV13 and TRBJ2-1, with 8 bases matching TRBD2. CDR1 is PRHDT and CDR2 is FYEKMQ in the germline V gene (reference sequence). V was clipped by 5 bases and J by 2 bases; unmatched bases: 29. This CDR3 contains 23 residues. Here the CDR3 DNA reads TGTGCCAGCAGCCCCGTGGGGGACCCGGGAAGGGTGGAAAGCGGGAGACCCTACAATGAGCAGTTCTTC. Translating gives CASSPVGDPGRVESGRPYNEQFF.

V gene TRBV20-1 combines with J gene TRBJ2-7, with D possibly TRBD1 on 5 matching bases. Trimming left V 4 bases short and J 4 bases short, with 17 bases between. The CDR3 has 14 amino acids. Looked up from germline, CDR1 is DFQATT and CDR2 is SNEGSKA (reference sequence). CDR3 sequence reads: CSANQVGNRYEQYF. CDR3 nucleotides: TGCAGTGCTAACCAAGTAGGGAACAGGTACGAGCAGTACTTC.

There are a few counts of this clonotype. The chain recombines TRBV7-9 with TRBJ1-2, with D unresolved. CDR1 and CDR2 (germline): SEHNR, FQNEAQ (reference sequence). The ends were cut back, 5 bases at V and 4 bases at J, with 14 bases in the middle. This CDR3 contains 14 residues. The CDR3 protein is CASSASGVSYGYTF. The CDR3, as DNA: TGTGCCAGCAGCGCTTCGGGAGTCAGCTATGGCTACACCTTC.

CDR3 nucleotides: TGTGCCAGCAGGCTGGGACGGACAGGGGACGAGCAGTACTTC. Its protein is CASRLGRTGDEQYF. The V and J genes are TRBV12-3 or TRBV12-4 and TRBJ2-7; 9 bases align to TRBD1. The CDR3 totals 14 residues. V lost 6 bases to trimming and J lost 5 bases; unmatched junction nucleotides: 8.

This clonotype came up a few times. The genes are TRBV7-9 and TRBJ2-7; tentatively, D is TRBD2 (6 bases). CDR1 and CDR2 (germline): SEHNR, FQNEAQ (reference sequence). The CDR3 loop spans 14 amino acids. V dropped 5 bases and J dropped 5 bases, with 16 bases sitting between them. The CDR3 DNA sequence: TGTGCCAGCAGCGCTGGCACCGGCGGGGACGAGCAGTACTTC. It codes for CASSAGTGGDEQYF.

This chain connects TRBV27 to TRBJ2-2; 8 bases are shared with TRBD1. After removal of 2 bases from V and 4 bases from J, the junction contained 3 bases not matched to a gene. The CDR3 is 15 residues long. Germline V gene data show CDR1 as MNHEY and CDR2 as SMNVEV (reference sequence). Here the CDR3 reads CASSLQGAPTGELFF. DNA of the CDR3: TGTGCCAGCAGTTTACAGGGGGCTCCCACCGGGGAGCTGTTTTTT.